This T cell receptor (beta chain) was observed in a study of T-cell reconstitution after alpha-beta-depleted transplantation in children (dated by TCRdb to about 2016). For the study in its entirety: Using TCR repertoire profiling, the study followed T-cell immune reconstitution in a quantitative way in children after TCRalphabeta/CD19-depleted allogeneic hematopoietic cell transplantation.

This clonotype was counted at least ten times. It lacks a known antigen. There are no base qualities to consult, and no much larger clone falls within one base. To prepare the library, PCR was applied. The sequencing machine was an Illumina HiSeq 2500. Molecular barcoding was employed in the preparation of TCR libraries, with unique molecular identifiers being used to normalize TCRbeta repertoire quantification. Clones were called with MiXCR by TCRdb after fastp trimmed the public reads at Q25, and only in-frame beta chains were retained. Rows matching on CDR3 protein sequence are summarized as one entry with the most common DNA and genes. This sample comprises about 420,000 distinct CDR3 sequences, roughly a tenth of them detected only once. Roughly 5.5% of the sample belongs to the ten largest clones. V is cut by 1 base and J by 0 bases, and the space between the germline ends is 13 bases. The germline V gene sets CDR1 to SGHAT and CDR2 to FQNNGV. Counted from cysteine to phenylalanine, this CDR3 has 18 amino acids. Of the read, only the CDR3 DNA is kept; its 54 bases are in frame from base 1.

This TCR derives from a human donor who donated a stem cell graft to a child with acute myeloid leukemia. The chain joins TRBV11-2 to TRBJ1-6; too little of a D gene remains to name it. The sample was PBMCs from the stem cell graft donor, taken from the stem cell graft. The DNA is TGTGCCAGCAGCTTAGTTGGGCCCCCTGGCTCCTATAATTCACCCCTCCACTTT. Translated, this is CASSLVGPPGSYNSPLHF.